The next 18 T cell receptor beta chains were all read from a single sample in a study of early T cells in non-severe SARS-CoV-2 infection. TCRdb re-derived calls from the 5' RACE reads in MiXCR, one entry per CDR3 protein. The data hold about 33,000 distinct CDR3 sequences, with roughly 4.5% observed a single time. The sequenced sample was whole blood. The receptors stem from an adult who was a healthcare worker with PCR-confirmed SARS-CoV-2 infection or an uninfected control (not recorded which).

The chain combines TRBV28 with TRBJ1-3; 8 bases are shared with TRBD1. Germline CDR1 and CDR2: MDHEN and SYDVKM. The CDR3 has 15 amino acids. Trimming at V came to 2 bases and at J to 1 base, leaving 1 base not matched to a gene. CDR3 in DNA: TGTGCCAGCAGTTTACAGGGGGCATCTGGAAACACCATATATTTT. This sequence encodes CASSLQGASGNTIYF.

This clonotype was seen repeatedly, ten times or more. CDR3 coding DNA: TGTGCCAGCAGCTCCCTAACAGGGGGCGCAGAGACCCAGTACTTC. The encoded protein is CASSSLTGGAETQYF. The chain couples TRBV7-2 to TRBJ2-5; 9 nucleotides line up with TRBD1. Trimming cost V 4 bases and J 4 bases; bases outside gene matches: 7. The germline V gene has CDR1 SGHTA and CDR2 FQGNSA. This CDR3 region has 15 residues.

A note on this clonotype: Possible read error: a much larger clone is one base away. The rearrangement joins TRBV29-1 to TRBJ1-1, with unresolved D. Per germline, CDR1 SQVTM and CDR2 ANQGSEA. CDR3 length: 12 amino acids. The germline V and J ends were trimmed by 1 base and 4 bases, with 7 bases remaining between them. The CDR3 loop is CSVEGVSTEAFF. CDR3 DNA: TGCAGCGTTGAAGGTGTGTCCACTGAAGCTTTCTTT.

This clonotype has a count of ten or more. The V call is TRBV20-1, the J call TRBJ2-5, with unresolved D. The CDR3 is 12 amino acids. Germline CDR1 DFQATT, CDR2 SNEGSKA (reference sequence). V was clipped by 1 base and J by 5 bases, with 8 bases between them. CDR3 region: CSARGLSETQYF. In DNA form, the CDR3 reads TGCAGTGCTAGAGGACTTTCTGAGACCCAGTACTTC.

In its sample, this clonotype was seen many times. V gene TRBV5-4 combines with J gene TRBJ2-7, with TRBD1 matching over 9 bases. The J segment lost 3 bases and the V segment lost 4 bases, leaving 5 bases of the junction unmatched. There are 14 residues in the CDR3. Looked up from germline, CDR1 is SGHNT and CDR2 is YYREEE (reference sequence). CDR3 region: CASSREDRGYEQYF. The DNA of the CDR3 is TGTGCCAGCAGCCGGGAGGACAGGGGCTACGAGCAGTACTTC.

This clonotype has more than one count but fewer than ten. The chain is built from TRBV10-2 and TRBJ2-2; D may be TRBD1 (6 bases). The CDR3 covers 14 residues. Trimming took 6 bases from V and 0 from J, leaving 8 bases between them. The germline gives CDR1 WSHSY, CDR2 SAAADI. Written as DNA, the CDR3 is TGCGCCAGCAGCCGGACAGCGAACACCGGGGAGCTGTTTTTT. Translated, it gives CASSRTANTGELFF.

This clonotype was seen ten or more times. The chain has TRBV9 and TRBJ1-2; D gene uncertain. Deletions cut 4 bases from V and 1 base from J, with 11 bases between. CDR1 is SGDLS and CDR2 is YYNGEE in the germline V gene. This CDR3 has 14 residues. CDR3 loop: CASSSPGGNYGYTF. CDR3 sequence (DNA): TGTGCCAGCAGCTCCCCGGGCGGTAACTATGGCTACACCTTC.

This clonotype was found many times. The V call is TRBV3-1, the J call TRBJ2-3; tentatively, D is TRBD1 (5 bases). CDR1 LGHDT and CDR2 YNNKEL come from the germline V gene (reference sequence). This CDR3 region has 14 residues. V was pared by 1 base and J by 7 bases, with 12 bases between. CDR3 sequence: CASSQVPRVNTQYF. The DNA of the CDR3 is TGTGCCAGCAGCCAAGTTCCCAGGGTTAATACGCAGTATTTT.

The table lists this clonotype with many counts. The chain's CDR3 is CASSRTRDRPSNEQFF. For the CDR3, the DNA is TGTGCCAGCAGTCGGACCCGGGACAGGCCATCGAATGAGCAGTTCTTC. The J gene is TRBJ2-1, the V gene TRBV12-3 or TRBV12-4; 8 bases are shared with TRBD1. With V trimmed by 5 bases and J by 7 bases, 13 bases remained unmatched. The CDR3 has 16 residues.

This clonotype was picked up a small number of times. The CDR3 bases are TGTGCCAGCTCTAGCTCCGATCATGCAGATACGCAGTATTTT. Translating it yields CASSSSDHADTQYF. The chain joins TRBV6-2 or TRBV6-3 to TRBJ2-3; D perhaps matches TRBD2 (5 bases). The CDR3 is 14 residues long. Germline CDR1 MNHEY, CDR2 SVGEGT. V lost 8 bases and J 4 bases, leaving 16 bases between the germline ends.

Ten or more counts support this clonotype. The genes are TRBV12-3 or TRBV12-4 and TRBJ2-3; TRBD2 matches 11 bases. The CDR3 spans 18 residues. Losses at the gene ends were 2 bases for V and 0 bases for J; bases not matched to a gene: 7. The CDR3 DNA reads as TGTGCCAGCAGTTTAAGGGCTAGCGGGGGGACCAGCACAGATACGCAGTATTTT. Residues: CASSLRASGGTSTDTQYF.

This sequence joins TRBV28 and TRBJ2-3; 9 nucleotides agree with TRBD2. Looked up from germline, CDR1 is MDHEN and CDR2 is SYDVKM. The CDR3 runs to 16 residues. Losses at the gene ends were 6 bases for V and 6 bases for J; bases not matched to a gene: 13. CDR3 bases: TGTGCCAGCAGGCCCCGCGGGGGGGCCAATCAGGATACGCAGTATTTT. Its protein is CASRPRGGANQDTQYF. Full variable domain (rest looked up from reference TRBV28 and TRBJ2-3): DVKVTQSSRYLVKRTGEKVFLECVQDMDHENMFWYRQDPGLGLRLIYFSYDVKMKEKGDIPEGYSVSREKKERFSLILESASTNQTSMYLCASRPRGGANQDTQYFGPGTRLTVL.

In this sample, this clonotype turned up many times. This rearrangement joins TRBV7-8 to TRBJ2-3, with 7 nucleotides matching TRBD1. The germline V gene encodes CDR1 SGHVS and CDR2 FQNEAQ. Trimming cost V 5 bases and J 5 bases; bases outside gene matches: 7. The CDR3 sequence is 14 residues long. The CDR3 bases are TGTGCCAGCAGCGGCCGGGACAGAAGAGATACGCAGTATTTT. Translating it yields CASSGRDRRDTQYF.

This clonotype was observed at least ten times. V gene TRBV3-1 combines with J gene TRBJ2-7; D possibly corresponds to TRBD1 (6 bases). Germline values: CDR1 LGHDT, CDR2 YNNKEL (reference sequence). This CDR3 contains 13 residues. Trimming cost V 5 bases and J 4 bases, with 12 bases left between them. CDR3 region: CASSYRVNYEQYF. CDR3 nucleotide sequence: TGTGCCAGCAGCTACAGGGTCAATTACGAGCAGTACTTC.

This clonotype showed up many times. The chain employs TRBV6-5 and TRBJ1-5; TRBD1 might be the D (6 bases). Germline V CDR1 and CDR2: MNHEY, SVGAGI. Trimming stripped 8 bases from V and 3 bases from J, with 17 bases between. This CDR3 has 15 amino acids. The CDR3 DNA follows: TGTGCCAGCGGACCCGGGACACGGACCAATCAGCCCCAGCATTTT. Protein: CASGPGTRTNQPQHF.

The chain employs TRBV28 and TRBJ2-4, with D maybe TRBD2 (6 bases). The ends were cut back, 8 bases at V and 2 bases at J, with 10 bases in the middle. The CDR3 runs 13 residues. Germline CDR1 MDHEN, CDR2 SYDVKM. CDR3 region: CASGEVPKNIQYF. In DNA, the CDR3 is TGTGCCAGCGGGGAGGTCCCCAAAAACATTCAGTACTTC.

The chain combines TRBV7-2 with TRBJ1-1, with D possibly being TRBD1 (6 bases). Germline-derived CDR1 and CDR2 are SGHTA and FQGNSA. The CDR3 consists of 14 residues. V was clipped by 2 bases and J by 4 bases, with 11 bases between them. CDR3 nucleotides: TGTGCCAGCAGCTTAATCGGGGGCCCCACTGAAGCTTTCTTT. Its translation: CASSLIGGPTEAFF. The whole variable domain, remainder taken from reference TRBV7-2 and TRBJ1-1, is GAGVSQSPSNKVTEKGKDVELRCDPISGHTALYWYRQSLGQGLEFLIYFQGNSAPDKSGLPSDRFSAERTGGSVSTLTIQRTQQEDSAVYLCASSLIGGPTEAFFGQGTRLTVV.

This rearrangement joins TRBV30 to TRBJ2-2, with D hard to call. The CDR3 loop spans 13 amino acids. Per the germline V gene, CDR1 is GTSNPN and CDR2 is SVGIG (reference sequence). Trimming took off 2 bases at V and 5 bases at J, with 9 bases between the two ends. The DNA of the CDR3 is TGTGCCTGGAGTTTACAGAGAACCGGGGAGCTGTTTTTT. Protein sequence: CAWSLQRTGELFF.